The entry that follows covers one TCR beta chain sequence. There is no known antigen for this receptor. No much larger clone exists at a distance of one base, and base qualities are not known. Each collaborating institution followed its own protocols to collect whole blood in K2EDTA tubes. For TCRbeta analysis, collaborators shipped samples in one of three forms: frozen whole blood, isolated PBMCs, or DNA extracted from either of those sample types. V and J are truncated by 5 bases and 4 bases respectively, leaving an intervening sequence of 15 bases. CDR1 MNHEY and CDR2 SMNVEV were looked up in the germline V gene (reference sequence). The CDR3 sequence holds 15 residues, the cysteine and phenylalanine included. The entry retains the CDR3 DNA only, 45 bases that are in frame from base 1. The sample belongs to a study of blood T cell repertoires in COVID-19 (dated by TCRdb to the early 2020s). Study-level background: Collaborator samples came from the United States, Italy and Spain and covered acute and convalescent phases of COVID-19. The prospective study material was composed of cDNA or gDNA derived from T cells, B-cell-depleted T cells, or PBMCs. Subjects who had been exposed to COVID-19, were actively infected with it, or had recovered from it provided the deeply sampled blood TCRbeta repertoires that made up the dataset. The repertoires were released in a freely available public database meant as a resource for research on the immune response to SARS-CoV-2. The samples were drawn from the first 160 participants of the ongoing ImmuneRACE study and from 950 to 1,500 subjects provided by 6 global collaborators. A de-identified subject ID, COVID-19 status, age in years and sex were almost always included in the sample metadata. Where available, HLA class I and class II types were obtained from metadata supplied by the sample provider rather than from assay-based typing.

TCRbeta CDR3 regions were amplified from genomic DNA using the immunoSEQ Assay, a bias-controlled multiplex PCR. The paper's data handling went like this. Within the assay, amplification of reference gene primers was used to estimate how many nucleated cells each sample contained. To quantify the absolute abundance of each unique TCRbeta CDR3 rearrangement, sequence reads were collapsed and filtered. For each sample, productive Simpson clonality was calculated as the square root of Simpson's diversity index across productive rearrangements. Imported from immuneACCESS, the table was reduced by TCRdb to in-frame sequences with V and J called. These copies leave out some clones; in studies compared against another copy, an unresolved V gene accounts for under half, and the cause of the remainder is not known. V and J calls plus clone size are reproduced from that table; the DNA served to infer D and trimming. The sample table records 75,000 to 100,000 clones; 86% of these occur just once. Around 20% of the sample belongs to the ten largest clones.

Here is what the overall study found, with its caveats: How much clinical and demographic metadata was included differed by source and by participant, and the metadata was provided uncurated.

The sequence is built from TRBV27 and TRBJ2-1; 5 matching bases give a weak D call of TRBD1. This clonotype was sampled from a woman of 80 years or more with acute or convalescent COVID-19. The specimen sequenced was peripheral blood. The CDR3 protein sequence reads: CASSPAYRQYNEQFF. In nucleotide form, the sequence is TGTGCCAGCAGTCCCGCTTACAGACAGTACAATGAGCAGTTCTTC.